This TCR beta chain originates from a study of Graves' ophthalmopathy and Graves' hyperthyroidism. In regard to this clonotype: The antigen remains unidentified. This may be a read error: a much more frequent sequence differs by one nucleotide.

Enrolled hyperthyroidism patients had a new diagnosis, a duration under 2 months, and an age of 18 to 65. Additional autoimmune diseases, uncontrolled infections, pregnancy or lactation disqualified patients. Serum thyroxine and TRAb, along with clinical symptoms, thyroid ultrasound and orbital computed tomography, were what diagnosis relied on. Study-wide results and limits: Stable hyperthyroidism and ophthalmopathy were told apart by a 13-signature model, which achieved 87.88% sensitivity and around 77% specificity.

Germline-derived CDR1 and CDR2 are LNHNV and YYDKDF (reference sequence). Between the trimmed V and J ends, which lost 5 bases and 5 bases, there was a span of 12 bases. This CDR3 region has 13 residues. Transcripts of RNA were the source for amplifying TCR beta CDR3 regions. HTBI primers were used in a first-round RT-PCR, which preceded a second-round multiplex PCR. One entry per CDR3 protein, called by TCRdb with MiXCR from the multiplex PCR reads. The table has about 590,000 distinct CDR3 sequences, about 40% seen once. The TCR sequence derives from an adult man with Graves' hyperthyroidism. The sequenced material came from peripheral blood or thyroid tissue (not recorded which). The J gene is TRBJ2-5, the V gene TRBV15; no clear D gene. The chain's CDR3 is CATSWAPRETQYF. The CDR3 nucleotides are TGTGCCACCAGCTGGGCCCCGAGGGAGACCCAGTACTTC.